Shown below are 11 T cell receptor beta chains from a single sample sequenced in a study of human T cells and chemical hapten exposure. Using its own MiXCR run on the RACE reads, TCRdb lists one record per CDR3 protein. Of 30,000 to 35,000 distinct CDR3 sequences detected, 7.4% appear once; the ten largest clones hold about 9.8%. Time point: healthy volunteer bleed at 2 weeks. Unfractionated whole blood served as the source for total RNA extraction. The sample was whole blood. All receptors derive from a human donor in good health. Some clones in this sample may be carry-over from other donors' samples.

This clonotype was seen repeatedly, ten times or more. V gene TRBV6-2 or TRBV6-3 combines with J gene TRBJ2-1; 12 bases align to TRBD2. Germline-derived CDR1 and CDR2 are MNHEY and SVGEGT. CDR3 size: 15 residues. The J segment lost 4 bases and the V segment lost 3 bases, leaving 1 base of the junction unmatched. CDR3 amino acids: CASSYTSGRYNEQFF. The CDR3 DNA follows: TGTGCCAGCAGTTATACTAGCGGGAGGTACAATGAGCAGTTCTTC.

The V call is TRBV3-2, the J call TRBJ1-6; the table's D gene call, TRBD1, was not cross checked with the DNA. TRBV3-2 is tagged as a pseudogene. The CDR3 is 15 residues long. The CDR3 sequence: CASSQEWTGDSPLHF. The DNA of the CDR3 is TGTGCCAGCAGCCAAGAGTGGACAGGGGACTCACCCCTCCACTTT.

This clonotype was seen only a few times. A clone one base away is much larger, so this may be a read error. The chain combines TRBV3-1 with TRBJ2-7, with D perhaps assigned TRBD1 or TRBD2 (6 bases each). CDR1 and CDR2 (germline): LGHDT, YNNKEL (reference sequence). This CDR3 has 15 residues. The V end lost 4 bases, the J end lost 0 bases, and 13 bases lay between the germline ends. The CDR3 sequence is CASSPQGGSSYEQYF. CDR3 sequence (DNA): TGTGCCAGCAGCCCACAGGGAGGTAGCTCCTACGAGCAGTACTTC.

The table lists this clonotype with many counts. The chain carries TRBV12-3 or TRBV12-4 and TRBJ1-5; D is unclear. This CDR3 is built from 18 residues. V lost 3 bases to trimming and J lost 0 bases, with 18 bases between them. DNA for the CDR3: TGTGCCAGCAGTTTCAAGCGTCGGACCGAGTATAGCAATCAGCCCCAGCATTTT. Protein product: CASSFKRRTEYSNQPQHF.

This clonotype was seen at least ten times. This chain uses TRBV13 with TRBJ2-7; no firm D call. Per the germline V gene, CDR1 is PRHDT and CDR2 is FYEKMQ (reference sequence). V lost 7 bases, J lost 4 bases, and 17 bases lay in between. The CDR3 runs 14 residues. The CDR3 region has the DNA TGTGCCAGCACCCCACCGGCGGCGAAGTACGAGCAGTACTTC. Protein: CASTPPAAKYEQYF.

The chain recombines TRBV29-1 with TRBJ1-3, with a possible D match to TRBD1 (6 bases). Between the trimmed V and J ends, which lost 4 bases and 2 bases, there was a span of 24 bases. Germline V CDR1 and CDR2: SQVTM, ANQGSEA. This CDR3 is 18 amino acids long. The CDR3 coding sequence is TGCAGCGTTGTTCCCTCCCCCTACCAGGGGCAAGCTGGAAACACCATATATTTT. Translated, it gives CSVVPSPYQGQAGNTIYF.

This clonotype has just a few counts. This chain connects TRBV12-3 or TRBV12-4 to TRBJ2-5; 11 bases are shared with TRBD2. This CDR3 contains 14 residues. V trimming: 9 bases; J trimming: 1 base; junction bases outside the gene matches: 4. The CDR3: CASLAGGLQETQYF. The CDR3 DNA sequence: TGTGCCAGTTTAGCGGGAGGGCTCCAAGAGACCCAGTACTTC.

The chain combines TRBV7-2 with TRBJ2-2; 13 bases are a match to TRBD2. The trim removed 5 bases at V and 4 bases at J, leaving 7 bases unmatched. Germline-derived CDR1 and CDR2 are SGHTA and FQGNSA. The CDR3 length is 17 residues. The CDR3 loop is CASSPLAGGPGTGELFF. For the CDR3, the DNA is TGTGCCAGCAGCCCACTAGCGGGAGGGCCGGGCACCGGGGAGCTGTTTTTT.

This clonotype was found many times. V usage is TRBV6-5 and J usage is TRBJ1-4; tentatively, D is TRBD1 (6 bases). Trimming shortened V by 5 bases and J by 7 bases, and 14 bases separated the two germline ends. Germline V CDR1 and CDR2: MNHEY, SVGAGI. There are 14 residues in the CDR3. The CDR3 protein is CASSPQGRSEKLFF. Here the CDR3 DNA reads TGTGCCAGCAGTCCACAGGGAAGGAGTGAAAAACTGTTTTTT.

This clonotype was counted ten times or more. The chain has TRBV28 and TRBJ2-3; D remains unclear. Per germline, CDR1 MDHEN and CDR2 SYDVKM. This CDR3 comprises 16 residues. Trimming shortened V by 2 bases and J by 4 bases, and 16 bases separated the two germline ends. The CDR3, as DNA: TGTGCCAGCAGTTTACCCCCGCAGGCCCGGGCAGATACGCAGTATTTT. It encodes CASSLPPQARADTQYF.

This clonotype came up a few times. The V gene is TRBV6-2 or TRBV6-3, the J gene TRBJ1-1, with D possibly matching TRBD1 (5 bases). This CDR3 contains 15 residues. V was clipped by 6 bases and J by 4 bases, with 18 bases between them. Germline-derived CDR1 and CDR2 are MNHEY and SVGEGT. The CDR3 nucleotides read TGTGCCAGCAGCTCCACGACACGGGGGACCACTGAAGCTTTCTTT. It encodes CASSSTTRGTTEAFF.